This TCR beta chain was observed in a study of shared clonotypes between healthy human individuals. The input for sorted-subset replicate PCRs was approximately 200 ng DNA, approximately 30,000 T cell genomes. The protocol was immunoSEQ multiplex PCR, while the TCRdb copy is restricted to in-frame clones and leaves out a portion. The table shows 600,000 to 750,000 clones, with roughly 91% occurring only once. Source material: memory CD8+ T cells from PBMCs. Subset here: CD45RO+ cells pooled with CCR7-negative TemRA cells. The receptor was derived from a man younger than 30 in good health. Some clones in this sample may be carry-over from other donors' samples.

The CDR3 nucleotides read TGCGCCAGCAGCCCCCTGGAGACTAGCGGGTTCGACGAGCAGTACTTC. Translation gives CASSPLETSGFDEQYF. The V call is TRBV5-1, the J call TRBJ2-7; 10 bases match TRBD2. V was pared by 4 bases and J by 5 bases, with 12 bases of the junction left unmatched. From germline, CDR1 is SGHRS and CDR2 YFSETQ. The CDR3 covers 16 residues.